This T cell receptor (beta chain) originates from a study of T-cell reconstitution after alpha-beta-depleted transplantation in children. Unique molecular identifiers tagged the TCRbeta library. One entry per CDR3 protein results from TCRdb running MiXCR on the PCR reads. The sample records about 260,000 distinct CDR3 sequences, approximately 8.9% being singletons. This clonotype has a count of ten or more. Its target is not known. Germline CDR1 MDHEN, CDR2 SYDVKM. V lost 1 base to trimming and J lost 4 bases; unmatched junction nucleotides: 7. This CDR3 spans 17 amino acids. Broader study findings: From surviving recipient T cells and thymic progenitors came the high day-60 TCRbeta diversity observed in some patients. Newly produced T cells mostly provided counts and TCRbeta diversity after one year, as hyperexpanded clones declined. There were reportedly several hundred expanded graft clones from which alpha-beta T cells came about two months after transplant.

This receptor was taken from a male patient younger than 18 who had a stem cell transplant for acute lymphoblastic leukemia, so the T cells may come from the graft donor. The sequencing here drew on PBMCs, mostly from graft donor cells, taken 180 days after TCRalphabeta/CD19-depleted stem cell transplant. The chain joins TRBV28 to TRBJ2-2, with 9 bases that match TRBD2. This chain's CDR3 is CASSLFLLAGFTGELFF. CDR3 in DNA: TGTGCCAGCAGTTTATTTTTGCTAGCGGGGTTCACCGGGGAGCTGTTTTTT.